What follows are 28 T cell receptor beta chains derived from one specimen sequenced in a study of T cells in localized non-small cell lung cancer. The table came from immunoSEQ multiplex PCR; TCRdb's copy has only in-frame clones and leaves some out. The table includes tens of thousands of clones, 93% detected once. The input for sequencing was peripheral blood, taken before any cancer treatment. The receptors were gathered from a female donor older than 55 with stage I lung adenocarcinoma.

This clone showed up just once. The gene calls are TRBV10-3 and TRBJ1-1; D possibly corresponds to TRBD1 (6 bases). The CDR3 covers 13 residues. V lost 6 bases and J 5 bases, leaving 13 bases between the germline ends. Germline V gene lookup returns CDR1 ENHRY and CDR2 SYGVKD. The CDR3 here is CAIRVQGWTEAFF. CDR3 bases: TGTGCCATCAGGGTACAGGGATGGACTGAAGCTTTCTTT.

The chain employs TRBV11-2 and TRBJ2-5; D gene unclear. Germline V gene sequence: CDR1 SGHAT, CDR2 FQNNGV. V was clipped by 5 bases and J by 1 base, with 14 bases between them. This CDR3 has 15 residues. CDR3 bases: TGTGCCAGCAGCCGCAATCGGCGGCTCCAAGAGACCCAGTACTTC. Residues: CASSRNRRLQETQYF. Complete variable domain (other parts from reference TRBV11-2 and TRBJ2-5): EAGVAQSPRYKIIEKRQSVAFWCNPISGHATLYWYQQILGQGPKLLIQFQNNGVVDDSQLPKDRFSAERLKGVDSTLKIQPAKLEDSAVYLCASSRNRRLQETQYFGPGTRLLVL.

The chain uses TRBV9 and TRBJ2-5; the D gene is possibly TRBD1 (5 bases). The CDR3 sequence is 15 residues long. Trimming removed 0 bases from V and 5 bases from J, with 14 bases in between. Germline lookup yields CDR1 SGDLS and CDR2 YYNGEE. The CDR3 bases are TGTGCCAGCAGCGTAGCAGGCGAAGGGGTCGAGACCCAGTACTTC. Amino acid sequence: CASSVAGEGVETQYF.

The gene calls are TRBV4-3 and TRBJ1-2; D is possibly TRBD1 (5 bases). With 1 base removed from V and 2 bases from J, the gap between germline ends came to 11 bases. The CDR3 loop spans 15 amino acids. Per the germline V gene, CDR1 is LGHNA and CDR2 is YSLEER. The CDR3 loop reads CASSQVLTANYGYTF. DNA for the CDR3: TGCGCCAGCAGCCAAGTTTTGACAGCCAACTATGGCTACACCTTC.

This rearrangement joins TRBV28 to TRBJ1-5; possibly TRBD1 for D (6 bases). This CDR3 region has 15 residues. V dropped 3 bases and J dropped 7 bases, with 16 bases sitting between them. Per germline, CDR1 MDHEN and CDR2 SYDVKM. The CDR3 DNA sequence: TGTGCCAGCAGTTTTGGGACAAGGGGTCGACAGCCCCAGCATTTT. This encodes CASSFGTRGRQPQHF.

This clone occurred once. The chain joins TRBV4-1 to TRBJ2-7; 8 bases map to TRBD2. The CDR3 contains 16 residues. Germline V lookup: CDR1 MGHRA, CDR2 YSYEKL. Unmatched junction bases numbered 8, after V lost 2 bases and J lost 2 bases. The CDR3 sequence: CASSQQISGGAYEQYF. The CDR3 nucleotides read TGCGCCAGCAGCCAACAAATCTCCGGGGGGGCCTACGAGCAGTACTTC.

This chain joins TRBV5-1 and TRBJ2-3; possibly TRBD2 for D (6 bases). The CDR3 is made up of 19 amino acids. CDR1 SGHRS and CDR2 YFSETQ come from the germline V gene. With 4 bases removed from V and 1 base from J, the gap between germline ends came to 25 bases. DNA for the CDR3: TGCGCCAGCAGCCCGGGCCAAATAAGAAGGGTAGCGGGCACAGATACGCAGTATTTT. Its translation: CASSPGQIRRVAGTDTQYF.

The chain uses TRBV7-2 and TRBJ2-3; possible D gene TRBD2, 5 bases. This CDR3 is built from 13 residues. The germline CDR1 and CDR2 sequences are SGHTA and FQGNSA. Between the trimmed V and J ends, which lost 6 bases and 0 bases, there was a span of 7 bases. CDR3 residues: CASRGSSTDTQYF. The CDR3 coding sequence is TGTGCCAGCAGGGGGAGTAGCACAGATACGCAGTATTTT. The complete variable domain, with remaining parts taken from reference TRBV7-2 and TRBJ2-3, reads GAGVSQSPSNKVTEKGKDVELRCDPISGHTALYWYRQSLGQGLEFLIYFQGNSAPDKSGLPSDRFSAERTGGSVSTLTIQRTQQEDSAVYLCASRGSSTDTQYFGPGTRLTVL.

The chain has TRBV5-1 and TRBJ2-5, with a possible D match to TRBD1 (5 bases). V was cut by 0 bases and J by 3 bases, with 9 bases left in between. The germline V gene has CDR1 SGHRS and CDR2 YFSETQ. CDR3 length: 14 amino acids. The CDR3 spells CASSLEQAEETQYF. In nucleotides, the CDR3 is TGCGCCAGCAGCTTGGAACAGGCCGAAGAGACCCAGTACTTC.

The chain uses TRBV4-3 and TRBJ1-5; no firm D call. CDR1 is LGHNA and CDR2 is YSLEER in the germline V gene. This CDR3 spans 16 amino acids. Trimming took off 0 bases at V and 0 bases at J, with 9 bases between the two ends. The CDR3 protein is CASSQDFDNSNQPQHF. Written as DNA, the CDR3 is TGCGCCAGCAGCCAAGATTTTGACAATAGCAATCAGCCCCAGCATTTT.

V usage is TRBV5-1 and J usage is TRBJ2-3; D ambiguous. The V gene lost 2 bases and the J gene lost 4 bases, with 2 bases spanning the gap. The CDR3 is made up of 11 amino acids. Germline values: CDR1 SGHRS, CDR2 YFSETQ. The CDR3 DNA reads as TGCGCCAGCAGCTTATCAGATACGCAGTATTTT. Translation gives CASSLSDTQYF.

This chain links TRBV29-1 with TRBJ1-1; D ambiguous. The germline V and J ends were trimmed by 5 bases and 3 bases, with 16 bases remaining between them. Germline CDR1 is SQVTM and CDR2 is ANQGSEA. The CDR3 is made up of 14 amino acids. The chain's CDR3 is CSVKTDFGDTEAFF. CDR3 DNA: TGCAGCGTTAAAACAGATTTTGGGGACACTGAAGCTTTCTTT.

V usage is TRBV28 and J usage is TRBJ2-7, with D possibly matching TRBD1 (5 bases). This CDR3 is built from 12 residues. The germline gives CDR1 MDHEN, CDR2 SYDVKM. The V and J ends lost 1 base and 6 bases respectively, with 7 bases between them. In DNA, the CDR3 is TGTGCCAGCAGTTTATTGACAGTCGAGCAGTACTTC. The encoded protein is CASSLLTVEQYF.

The CDR3: CASSEMGNEQFF. In DNA form, the CDR3 reads TGTGCCAGCAGTGAGATGGGCAATGAGCAGTTCTTC. The rearrangement links TRBV2 to TRBJ2-1; D is undetermined. Trimming pared 3 bases from V and 6 bases from J, leaving 6 bases between. Germline CDR1 reads SNHLY; CDR2 reads FYNNEI. CDR3 length equals 12 residues.

This clone has just one count. The rearrangement links TRBV6-1 to TRBJ2-4; 7 bases align to TRBD2. The V and J ends lost 4 bases and 7 bases, in that order; junction bases with no gene match: 4. Per the germline V gene, CDR1 is MNHNS and CDR2 is SASEGT. The CDR3 spans 13 residues. The CDR3 DNA follows: TGTGCCAGCAGTGGCGGGAGCAATAACATTCAGTACTTC. Translating it yields CASSGGSNNIQYF.

This clone was detected a few times. This rearrangement joins TRBV7-9 to TRBJ2-3; D may be TRBD1 or TRBD2 (5 bases each). The V and J ends lost 5 bases and 6 bases respectively, with 9 bases between them. The CDR3 is 12 amino acids. From germline, CDR1 is SEHNR and CDR2 FQNEAQ (reference sequence). CDR3 bases: TGTGCCAGCAGCATCAGGGAGGATACGCAGTATTTT. As protein: CASSIREDTQYF.

The chain joins TRBV28 to TRBJ1-2, with a weak D call TRBD1 (6 bases). Germline V lookup: CDR1 MDHEN, CDR2 SYDVKM. V was trimmed by 5 bases and J by 8 bases, leaving 18 bases between them. This CDR3 is built from 14 residues. CDR3 loop: CASSQWRGEVGYTF. CDR3 bases: TGTGCCAGCAGTCAGTGGAGGGGGGAGGTGGGCTACACCTTC.

This clone was detected once. This chain joins TRBV7-3 and TRBJ1-1, with no clear D. Germline V CDR1 and CDR2: SGHTA, FQGTGA. There are 15 residues in the CDR3. V lost 2 bases and J lost 1, with 11 bases in between. DNA for the CDR3: TGTGCCAGCAGCTTAGGTGGGTGGGGGAACACTGAAGCTTTCTTT. It translates to CASSLGGWGNTEAFF.

This clone was observed a handful of times. The chain recombines TRBV19 with TRBJ1-1; D remains unclear. There are 13 residues in the CDR3. In germline, CDR1 is LNHDA, CDR2 SQIVND (reference sequence). The V end was cut by 4 bases, the J end by 1 base, with 7 bases between. CDR3 residues: CASSKRENTEAFF. Here the CDR3 DNA reads TGTGCCAGTAGTAAACGGGAGAACACTGAAGCTTTCTTT.

The chain combines TRBV9 with TRBJ1-2; D ambiguous. The CDR3 length is 15 residues. The germline V and J ends were trimmed by 4 bases and 4 bases, with 17 bases remaining between them. Germline values: CDR1 SGDLS, CDR2 YYNGEE. This CDR3 is CASSTPVGQAYGYTF. The DNA for the CDR3 is TGTGCCAGCAGCACCCCCGTCGGGCAGGCCTATGGCTACACCTTC.

This chain links TRBV11-3 with TRBJ2-1; 11 bases agree with TRBD2. CDR1 is SGHNT and CDR2 is YENEEA in the germline V gene. The CDR3 has 16 residues. The V segment lost 1 base and the J segment 8 bases; nucleotides outside the gene matches: 7. The CDR3 DNA is TGTGCCAGCAGCTTAGGATCTAGCGGGGGGACCCATGAGCAGTTCTTC. This translates into CASSLGSSGGTHEQFF.

V gene TRBV5-8 combines with J gene TRBJ2-3; D is perhaps TRBD1 (5 bases). V lost 4 bases and J 0 bases, leaving 15 bases between the germline ends. CDR3 length: 16 amino acids. Germline V lookup: CDR1 SGHTS, CDR2 YDEGEE. The CDR3 DNA is TGTGCCAGCAGCGCGTGGGTGCAGGGAAGCACAGATACGCAGTATTTT. Translation gives CASSAWVQGSTDTQYF. Combining the CDR3 with reference TRBV5-8 and TRBJ2-3 gives the whole variable domain EAGVTQSPTHLIKTRGQQATLRCSPISGHTSVYWYQQALGLGLQFLLWYDEGEERNRGNFPPRFSGRQFPNYSSELNVNALELEDSALYLCASSAWVQGSTDTQYFGPGTRLTVL.

The chain joins TRBV19 to TRBJ2-7; unclear D gene. V was clipped by 5 bases and J by 2 bases, with 13 bases between them. The length of the CDR3 is 14 residues. From germline, CDR1 is LNHDA and CDR2 SQIVND (reference sequence). The CDR3, as DNA: TGTGCCAGTAGTGCGACTTCTACCACCTACGAGCAGTACTTC. Amino acid sequence: CASSATSTTYEQYF. Supplemented by reference TRBV19 and TRBJ2-7, the full variable domain reads DGGITQSPKYLFRKEGQNVTLSCEQNLNHDAMYWYRQDPGQGLRLIYYSQIVNDFQKGDIAEGYSVSREKKESFPLTVTSAQKNPTAFYLCASSATSTTYEQYFGPGTRLTVT.

The chain combines TRBV15 with TRBJ1-2, with 9 bases fitting TRBD1. V lost 0 bases, J lost 2 bases, and 1 base stayed unmatched. The CDR3 has 15 amino acids. From germline, CDR1 is LNHNV and CDR2 YYDKDF (reference sequence). CDR3 residues: CATSREQGANYGYTF. For the CDR3, the DNA is TGTGCCACCAGCAGAGAACAGGGGGCGAACTATGGCTACACCTTC.

The chain's CDR3 is CASAQAQGASYEQYV. The CDR3 DNA follows: TGTGCCAGTGCTCAGGCACAGGGGGCATCCTACGAGCAGTACGTC. The chain employs TRBV28 and TRBJ2-7, with 9 positions matching TRBD1. This CDR3 has 15 residues. J lost 1 base, V lost 9 bases, and 10 bases had no gene match. The germline V gene has CDR1 MDHEN and CDR2 SYDVKM.

The CDR3 spells CASSEEQGYEQYV. CDR3 nucleotides: TGTGCCAGCAGTGAGGAACAGGGATACGAGCAGTACGTC. The chain couples TRBV2 to TRBJ2-7; TRBD1 is a possible D gene (6 bases). With 3 bases removed from V and 4 bases from J, the gap between germline ends came to 10 bases. Looked up from germline, CDR1 is SNHLY and CDR2 is FYNNEI. The CDR3 covers 13 residues.

The chain combines TRBV2 with TRBJ2-3; D may match TRBD1 or TRBD2 (5 bases each). The germline V gene encodes CDR1 SNHLY and CDR2 FYNNEI. V was clipped by 6 bases and J by 2 bases, with 18 bases between them. This CDR3 region has 16 residues. CDR3 loop: CASREVGDPTTDTQYF. The CDR3 bases are TGTGCCAGCAGGGAGGTGGGGGACCCGACCACAGATACGCAGTATTTT.

The chain joins TRBV5-4 to TRBJ1-5, with D unresolved. This CDR3 has 15 amino acids. The germline V gene has CDR1 SGHNT and CDR2 YYREEE (reference sequence). Trimming removed 0 bases at V and 3 bases at J, with 10 bases between. The CDR3 spells CASSLDVTANQPQHF. The DNA for the CDR3 is TGTGCCAGCAGCTTGGATGTAACCGCCAATCAGCCCCAGCATTTT.